The T cell receptor (beta chain) described here comes from a study of vaccination effects on CD4 cells after COVID-19. On this clone: Its matching antigen is unknown.

Whole-study findings and limits: Convalescent patients numbered few in the study; early post-infection timepoints were missing entirely. Infection- and vaccine-induced clones contracted markedly late after vaccination.

Trimming took 7 bases from V and 3 from J, leaving 13 bases between them. This CDR3 has 14 amino acids. CDR1 and CDR2 (germline): ENHRY, SYGVKD. ViraFEST expansion of antigen-specific CD4+ T cells with viral peptide pools preceded sequencing. Upon completion of more than 9 days in culture, CD4+ T cells were isolated. Participants got two doses of BNT162b2 or mRNA-1273 vaccine. Data came from immunoSEQ multiplex PCR; TCRdb stores just in-frame clones and leaves some out. Of 20,000 to 25,000 clones in the sample, about 70% were seen once. The input for sequencing was CD4+ T cells from PBMCs cultured with SARS-CoV-2 spike peptides, taken after COVID-19 vaccination. The source is a human donor who received a COVID-19 vaccine. This chain connects TRBV10-3 to TRBJ1-3, with no clear D. This CDR3 is CAINEGGFGNTIYF. As DNA, the CDR3 is TGTGCCATCAATGAAGGAGGGTTTGGAAACACCATATATTTT.